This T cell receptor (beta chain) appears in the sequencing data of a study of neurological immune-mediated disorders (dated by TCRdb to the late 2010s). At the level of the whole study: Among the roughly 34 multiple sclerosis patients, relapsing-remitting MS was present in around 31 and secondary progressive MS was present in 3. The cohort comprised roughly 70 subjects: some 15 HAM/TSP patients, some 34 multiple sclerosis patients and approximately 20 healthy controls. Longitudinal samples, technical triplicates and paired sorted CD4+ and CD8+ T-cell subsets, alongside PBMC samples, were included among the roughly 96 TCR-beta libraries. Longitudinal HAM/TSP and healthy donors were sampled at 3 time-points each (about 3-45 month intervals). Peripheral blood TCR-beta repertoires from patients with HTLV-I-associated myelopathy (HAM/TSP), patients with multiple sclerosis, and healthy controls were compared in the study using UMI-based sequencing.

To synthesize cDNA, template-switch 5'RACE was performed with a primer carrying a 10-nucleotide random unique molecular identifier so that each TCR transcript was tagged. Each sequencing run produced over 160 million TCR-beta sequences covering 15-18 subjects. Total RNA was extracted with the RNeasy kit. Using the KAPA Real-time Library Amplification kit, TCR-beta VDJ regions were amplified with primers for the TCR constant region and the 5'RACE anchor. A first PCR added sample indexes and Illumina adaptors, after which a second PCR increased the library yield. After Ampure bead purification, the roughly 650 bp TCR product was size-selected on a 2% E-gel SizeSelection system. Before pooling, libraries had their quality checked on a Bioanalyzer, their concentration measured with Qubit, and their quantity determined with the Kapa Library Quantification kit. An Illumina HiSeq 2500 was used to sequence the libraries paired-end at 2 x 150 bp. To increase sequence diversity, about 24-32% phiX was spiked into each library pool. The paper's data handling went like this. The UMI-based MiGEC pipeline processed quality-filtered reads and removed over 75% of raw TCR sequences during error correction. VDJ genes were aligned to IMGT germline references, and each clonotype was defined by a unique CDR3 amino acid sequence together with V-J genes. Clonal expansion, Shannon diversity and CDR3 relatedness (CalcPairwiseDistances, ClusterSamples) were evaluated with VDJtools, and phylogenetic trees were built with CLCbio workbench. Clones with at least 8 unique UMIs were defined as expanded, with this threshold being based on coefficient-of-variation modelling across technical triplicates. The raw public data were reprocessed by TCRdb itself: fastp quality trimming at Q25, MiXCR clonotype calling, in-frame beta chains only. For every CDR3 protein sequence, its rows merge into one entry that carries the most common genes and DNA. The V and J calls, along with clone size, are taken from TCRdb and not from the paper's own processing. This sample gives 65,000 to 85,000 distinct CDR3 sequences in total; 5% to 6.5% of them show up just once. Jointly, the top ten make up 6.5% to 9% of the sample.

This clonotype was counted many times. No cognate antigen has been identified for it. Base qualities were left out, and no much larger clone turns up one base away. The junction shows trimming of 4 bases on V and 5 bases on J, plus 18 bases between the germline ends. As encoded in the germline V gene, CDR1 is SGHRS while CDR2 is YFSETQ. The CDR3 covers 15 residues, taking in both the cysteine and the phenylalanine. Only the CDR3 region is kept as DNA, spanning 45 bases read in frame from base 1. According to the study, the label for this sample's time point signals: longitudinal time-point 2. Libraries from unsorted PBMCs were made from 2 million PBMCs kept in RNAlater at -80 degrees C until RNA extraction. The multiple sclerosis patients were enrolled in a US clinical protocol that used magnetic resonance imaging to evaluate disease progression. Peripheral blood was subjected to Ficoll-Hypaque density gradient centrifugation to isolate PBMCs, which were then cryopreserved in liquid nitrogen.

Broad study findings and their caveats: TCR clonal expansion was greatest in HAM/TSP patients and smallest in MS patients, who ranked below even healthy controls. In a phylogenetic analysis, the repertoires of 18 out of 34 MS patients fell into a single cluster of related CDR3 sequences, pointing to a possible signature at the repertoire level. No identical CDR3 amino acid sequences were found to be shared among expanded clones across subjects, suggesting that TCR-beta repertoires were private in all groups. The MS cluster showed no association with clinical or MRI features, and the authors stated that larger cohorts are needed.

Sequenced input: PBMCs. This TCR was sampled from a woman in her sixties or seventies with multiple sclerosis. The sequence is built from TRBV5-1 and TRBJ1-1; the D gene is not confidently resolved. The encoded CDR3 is CASSASPDRETEAFF. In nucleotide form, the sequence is TGCGCCAGCAGCGCAAGCCCCGACCGGGAGACTGAAGCTTTCTTT.